A single sample gave rise to the 18 T cell receptor beta chains below, sequenced in a study of patients and donors after allogeneic stem cell transplantation. TCRdb fed the RT-PCR reads into MiXCR, producing one record per CDR3 protein. Of roughly 940,000 distinct CDR3 sequences listed, around 17% were seen once; the top ten hold around 6%. The specimen was blood, either unsorted or a sorted T cell fraction (not recorded which). These receptors were taken from a human donor who was either an allogeneic HSCT recipient or a stem cell or donor lymphocyte infusion donor (not recorded which). It is not recorded whose cells these are; they may come from a transplant donor.

This clonotype was counted between two and nine times. The chain is built from TRBV29-1 and TRBJ2-6; the D gene is possibly TRBD2 (5 bases). V shed 0 bases and J shed 3 bases, with 12 bases lying between them. The CDR3 totals 16 residues. Germline V gene sequence: CDR1 SQVTM, CDR2 ANQGSEA. The CDR3 here is CSVEDRGRDGANVLTF. CDR3 nucleotide sequence: TGCAGCGTTGAAGACCGTGGTCGGGATGGGGCCAACGTCCTGACTTTC.

V is TRBV24-1 and J is TRBJ2-2; 9 bases agree with TRBD1. Germline CDR1 KGHDR, CDR2 SFDVKD. The CDR3 is made up of 18 amino acids. V was pared by 5 bases and J by 3 bases, with 12 bases of the junction left unmatched. CDR3 protein: CATSARPGQGWDTGELFF. CDR3 coding DNA: TGTGCCACCAGTGCCCGCCCAGGACAGGGGTGGGACACCGGGGAGCTGTTTTTT.

This clonotype was seen only a few times. This chain links TRBV4-1 with TRBJ1-2; TRBD1 is a possible D gene (5 bases). With 3 bases removed from V and 8 bases from J, the gap between germline ends came to 13 bases. The CDR3 totals 13 residues. Germline assignment: CDR1 MGHRA and CDR2 YSYEKL. CDR3 protein: CASSQSQGEGYTF. The CDR3 region has the DNA TGCGCCAGCAGCCAGTCCCAAGGGGAAGGCTACACCTTC.

The chain joins TRBV20-1 to TRBJ1-2; 7 positions match TRBD1. CDR1 DFQATT and CDR2 SNEGSKA come from the germline V gene (reference sequence). The CDR3 is 13 residues long. The V gene end was trimmed by 6 bases and the J gene end by 8 bases; junction bases not matched to a gene: 12. DNA of the CDR3: TGCAGTGCCGCGACAGGGTTCGACGGGGGCTACACCTTC. Translated: CSAATGFDGGYTF.

This clonotype appeared a few times. The chain has TRBV6-1 and TRBJ1-5, with D perhaps matching TRBD1 (5 bases). Trimming removed 6 bases from V and 4 bases from J, with 13 bases in between. Germline CDR1 is MNHNS and CDR2 is SASEGT. The CDR3 is 14 residues long. The DNA of the CDR3 is TGTGCCAGCAGGTCCGGGGCCAGGAATCAGCCCCAGCATTTT. Protein product: CASRSGARNQPQHF.

In its sample, this clonotype was seen many times. The chain has TRBV12-3 or TRBV12-4 and TRBJ1-1; D unresolved. V was shortened by 5 bases and J by 3 bases, with 10 bases between the two germline ends. This CDR3 spans 13 amino acids. The CDR3 loop is CASSTDGHTEAFF. In nucleotides, the CDR3 is TGTGCCAGCAGTACGGACGGGCACACTGAAGCTTTCTTT.

The chain links TRBV20-1 to TRBJ2-7; D not certain. Trimming stripped 5 bases from V and 6 bases from J, with 20 bases between. Germline CDR1 DFQATT, CDR2 SNEGSKA (reference sequence). This CDR3 is built from 14 residues. CDR3: CSAASPLMMGEQYF. For the CDR3, the DNA is TGCAGTGCTGCCAGCCCCCTGATGATGGGCGAGCAGTACTTC.

The chain combines TRBV7-9 with TRBJ1-4; D remains unclear. Germline CDR1 and CDR2: SEHNR and FQNEAQ (reference sequence). V was cut by 1 base and J by 8 bases, with 14 bases left in between. The CDR3 is made up of 15 amino acids. CDR3 sequence reads: CASSLEPSQYEKLFF. CDR3 bases: TGTGCCAGCAGCTTAGAGCCTTCGCAGTACGAAAAACTGTTTTTT.

In its sample, this clonotype was seen a few times. This chain uses TRBV12-3 or TRBV12-4 with TRBJ1-2; possibly TRBD1 for D (5 bases). V lost 4 bases to trimming and J lost 8 bases, with 11 bases between them. CDR3 length: 12 amino acids. CDR3: CASSYQGPGYTF. CDR3 nucleotide sequence: TGTGCCAGCAGTTACCAGGGACCAGGCTACACCTTC.

This sequence joins TRBV20-1 and TRBJ2-1; 10 nucleotides match TRBD2. Germline assignment: CDR1 DFQATT and CDR2 SNEGSKA (reference sequence). V trimming: 5 bases; J trimming: 9 bases; junction bases outside the gene matches: 7. The CDR3 has 13 amino acids. For the CDR3, the DNA is TGCAGTGCTTTTAGCGGGAGGAGGTTTGAGCAGTTCTTC. This translates into CSAFSGRRFEQFF.

The CDR3 nucleotides are TGTGCCAGCAGCCAAGCAGAAGAGCAGTTCTTC. Protein: CASSQAEEQFF. This rearrangement joins TRBV3-1 to TRBJ2-1; D gene unclear. V lost 1 base to trimming and J lost 10 bases, with 5 bases between them. The CDR3 runs to 11 residues. Germline CDR1 and CDR2: LGHDT and YNNKEL (reference sequence).

This clonotype was counted a few times. This chain joins TRBV7-9 and TRBJ2-3, with D possibly being TRBD2 (5 bases). Germline V lookup: CDR1 SEHNR, CDR2 FQNEAQ (reference sequence). The CDR3 sequence is 15 residues long. The V end was cut by 4 bases, the J end by 1 base, with 12 bases between. The CDR3 region has the DNA TGTGCCAGCAGCTCGAAAGGTAGCGGCACAGATACGCAGTATTTT. Amino acids: CASSSKGSGTDTQYF. The variable domain in full, completed from reference TRBV7-9 and TRBJ2-3, reads DTGVSQNPRHKITKRGQNVTFRCDPISEHNRLYWYRQTLGQGPEFLTYFQNEAQLEKSRLLSDRFSAERPKGSFSTLEIQRTEQGDSAMYLCASSSKGSGTDTQYFGPGTRLTVL.

This clonotype was seen once. V usage is TRBV6-2 or TRBV6-3 and J usage is TRBJ2-3; D possibly corresponds to TRBD2 (5 bases). With 6 bases removed from V and 2 bases from J, the gap between germline ends came to 18 bases. The germline CDR1 and CDR2 sequences are MNHEY and SVGEGT. The length of the CDR3 is 16 residues. The CDR3 sequence is CASRQTLKGATDTQYF. In DNA, the CDR3 is TGTGCCAGCAGACAGACCTTGAAGGGAGCCACAGATACGCAGTATTTT.

This clonotype was observed at least ten times. V and J are TRBV12-3 or TRBV12-4 and TRBJ2-7; perhaps TRBD1 as D (5 bases). The CDR3 loop spans 14 amino acids. The V gene lost 5 bases and the J gene lost 2 bases, with 13 bases spanning the gap. The CDR3 sequence: CASSRGHGTYEQYF. In DNA, the CDR3 is TGTGCCAGCAGTAGGGGTCACGGTACCTACGAGCAGTACTTC.

The chain has TRBV4-1 and TRBJ2-5; the match to TRBD1 covers 7 bases. Trimming at V came to 4 bases and at J to 4 bases, leaving 3 bases not matched to a gene. This CDR3 spans 13 amino acids. Germline values: CDR1 MGHRA, CDR2 YSYEKL. This CDR3 reads CASSPGQVETQYF. CDR3 sequence (DNA): TGCGCCAGCAGCCCCGGACAGGTAGAGACCCAGTACTTC.

The table lists this clonotype with a few counts. The genes are TRBV4-1 and TRBJ2-1, with 8 bases identical to TRBD2. Germline CDR1 MGHRA, CDR2 YSYEKL. Trimming cost V 1 base and J 4 bases; bases outside gene matches: 6. The CDR3 runs to 16 residues. For the CDR3, the DNA is TGCGCCAGCAGCCAAGCGGAGGCGGGAGGTTACAATGAGCAGTTCTTC. Protein: CASSQAEAGGYNEQFF.

This clonotype turned up a few times. The CDR3, as DNA: TGTGCCAGCAGCTCGAGGACAGGGGTCCCTATAACCACAGATACGCAGTATTTT. It translates to CASSSRTGVPITTDTQYF. The chain uses TRBV5-6 and TRBJ2-3; 9 bases align to TRBD1. The CDR3 length is 18 residues. The V gene end was trimmed by 3 bases and the J gene end by 2 bases; junction bases not matched to a gene: 13. Germline loops: CDR1 SGHDT, CDR2 YYEEEE.

The chain carries TRBV27 and TRBJ2-1; TRBD1 might be the D (6 bases). In germline, CDR1 is MNHEY, CDR2 SMNVEV (reference sequence). Deletions cut 4 bases from V and 14 bases from J, with 12 bases between. The CDR3 runs to 11 residues. The CDR3 reads CASSSQGMEFF. DNA of the CDR3: TGTGCCAGCAGTTCACAGGGTATGGAGTTCTTC.